These 10 T cell receptor beta chains came from one sample sequenced in a study of blood T cells in healthy people across ages. Primers used in a second PCR of roughly 7 to 12 cycles were a sample-barcoded 5' primer and a J-beta primer mix. TCRdb independently ran MiXCR on the 5' RACE reads; one entry per CDR3 protein. The repertoire holds about a million distinct CDR3 sequences, with roughly half as singletons. The sample consisted of blood. These receptors all come from a woman in her sixties in good health.

V and J are TRBV28 and TRBJ2-7, with 10 bases that match TRBD2. CDR1 is MDHEN and CDR2 is SYDVKM in the germline V gene. The V segment lost 2 bases and the J segment 2 bases; nucleotides outside the gene matches: 9. The CDR3 length is 17 residues. CDR3 amino acids: CASSLTLSGRAPYEQYF. CDR3 nucleotides: TGTGCCAGCAGTTTAACCTTGAGCGGGAGGGCCCCCTACGAGCAGTACTTC.

In its sample, this clonotype was seen a few times. The chain has TRBV6-2 or TRBV6-3 and TRBJ2-5; D gene ambiguous. The CDR3 is 12 amino acids. Deletions cut 2 bases from V and 9 bases from J, with 10 bases between. Germline loops: CDR1 MNHEY, CDR2 SVGEGT. CDR3 loop: CASSYGNRAQYF. The CDR3 region has the DNA TGTGCCAGCAGTTACGGCAATCGGGCCCAGTACTTC.

This clonotype has a single count. The V and J genes are TRBV7-9 and TRBJ2-7, with TRBD1 as a possible D gene (5 bases). Germline V gene lookup returns CDR1 SEHNR and CDR2 FQNEAQ (reference sequence). This CDR3 has 14 amino acids. The V gene lost 5 bases and the J gene lost 3 bases, with 14 bases spanning the gap. The CDR3 loop is CASSERQSFYEQYF. DNA of the CDR3: TGTGCCAGCAGCGAAAGACAGAGCTTCTACGAGCAGTACTTC. The whole variable domain, remainder taken from reference TRBV7-9 and TRBJ2-7, is DTGVSQNPRHKITKRGQNVTFRCDPISEHNRLYWYRQTLGQGPEFLTYFQNEAQLEKSRLLSDRFSAERPKGSFSTLEIQRTEQGDSAMYLCASSERQSFYEQYFGPGTRLTVT.

The chain combines TRBV28 with TRBJ2-7; D is ambiguous. Germline V gives CDR1 MDHEN, CDR2 SYDVKM. Trimming removed 6 bases from V and 0 bases from J, with 18 bases in between. The length of the CDR3 is 16 residues. The CDR3 is CASRERDKASSYEQYF. Here the CDR3 DNA reads TGTGCCAGCAGGGAACGAGACAAGGCGAGCTCCTACGAGCAGTACTTC.

V and J are TRBV6-6 and TRBJ2-7; 8 bases are a match to TRBD2. The CDR3 is 16 amino acids. Looked up from germline, CDR1 is MNHNY and CDR2 is SVGAGI (reference sequence). V gave up 0 bases and J gave up 3 bases; unmatched junction bases: 7. The CDR3 loop reads CASSYSGGLDNYEQYF. Written as DNA, the CDR3 is TGTGCCAGCAGTTACTCGGGGGGACTAGACAACTACGAGCAGTACTTC.

The V and J genes are TRBV27 and TRBJ2-1; TRBD2 matches 7 bases. CDR1 is MNHEY, CDR2 SMNVEV, per germline (reference sequence). CDR3 length: 16 amino acids. The V gene end was trimmed by 5 bases and the J gene end by 0 bases; junction bases not matched to a gene: 7. The DNA for the CDR3 is TGTGCCAGCAGTCCCGCAGCGGGGAACTCCTACAATGAGCAGTTCTTC. Amino acids: CASSPAAGNSYNEQFF.

This rearrangement joins TRBV7-2 to TRBJ2-1; 10 positions agree with TRBD2. CDR3 length: 15 amino acids. Germline-derived CDR1 and CDR2 are SGHTA and FQGNSA. With 3 bases clipped from V and 7 bases from J, the junction kept 6 bases outside the gene matches. CDR3 residues: CASSFLAGENNEQFF. For the CDR3, the DNA is TGTGCCAGCAGCTTCCTAGCGGGAGAGAATAATGAGCAGTTCTTC.

The CDR3 DNA reads as TGCAGTGCTAACTCCTTCGGGACTAGCGGCTACGAGCAGTACTTC. This translates into CSANSFGTSGYEQYF. V gene TRBV20-1 combines with J gene TRBJ2-7; 11 nucleotides align to TRBD2. Germline V gene lookup returns CDR1 DFQATT and CDR2 SNEGSKA (reference sequence). Losses at the gene ends were 4 bases for V and 3 bases for J; bases not matched to a gene: 8. This CDR3 is 15 amino acids long.

The genes are TRBV9 and TRBJ1-2, with D uncertain. Germline V gives CDR1 SGDLS, CDR2 YYNGEE. This CDR3 region has 13 residues. Trimming stripped 6 bases from V and 0 bases from J, with 9 bases between. The DNA of the CDR3 is TGTGCCAGCACAGGAATCGCTAACTATGGCTACACCTTC. Translating it yields CASTGIANYGYTF.

The sample holds one count of this clonotype. The chain combines TRBV6-5 with TRBJ2-2; D is undetermined. Germline V gives CDR1 MNHEY, CDR2 SVGAGI. The germline V and J ends were trimmed by 5 bases and 3 bases, with 13 bases remaining between them. This CDR3 comprises 15 residues. CDR3 DNA sequence: TGTGCCAGCAGTGTCAAGGTCGGAGACACCGGGGAGCTGTTTTTT. This translates into CASSVKVGDTGELFF.